Each of the 26 T cell receptor beta chains below was sequenced from the same sample in a study of blood T cells in healthy people across ages. PCR was performed a second time for roughly 7 to 12 cycles using a sample-barcoded 5' primer and a J-beta primer mix. TCRdb analysed the 5' RACE reads with MiXCR anew, one entry per CDR3 protein. The sample yields around 1,000,000 distinct CDR3 sequences, roughly a quarter seen once. This sample also belongs to another study, concerning T cells of mothers and their children.

Source material: blood. The receptors originated from a girl aged 2 to 10 in good health.

This clonotype showed up just a few times. The chain couples TRBV7-2 to TRBJ2-2; 9 bases fit TRBD2. Trimming at V came to 5 bases and at J to 5 bases, leaving 6 bases not matched to a gene. The CDR3 is 15 amino acids. Per germline, CDR1 SGHTA and CDR2 FQGNSA. This CDR3 reads CASSPRLAATGELFF. The CDR3 nucleotides are TGTGCCAGCAGCCCGAGACTAGCGGCAACCGGGGAGCTGTTTTTT.

This clonotype was detected a few times. The V call is TRBV7-3, the J call TRBJ1-6; 12 nucleotides line up with TRBD1. This CDR3 is 18 amino acids long. V was clipped by 5 bases and J by 7 bases; unmatched bases: 12. Germline assignment: CDR1 SGHTA and CDR2 FQGTGA. Here the CDR3 reads CASSQPGTGGARNSPLHF. The CDR3 nucleotides are TGTGCCAGCAGCCAGCCCGGGACAGGGGGCGCCCGGAATTCACCCCTCCACTTT.

V gene TRBV9 combines with J gene TRBJ2-5, with a weak D call TRBD2 (6 bases). The J call may be in error: the DNA end matches TRBJ2-1 better. Germline lookup yields CDR1 SGDLS and CDR2 YYNGEE. The CDR3 is made up of 15 amino acids. CDR3 sequence (DNA): TGTGCCAGCAGCCTCGTCCAGGGAGGATGGAACGAGCAGTTCTTC. Amino acids: CASSLVQGGWNEQFF.

V usage is TRBV5-1 and J usage is TRBJ2-1; no clear D gene. Germline V lookup: CDR1 SGHRS, CDR2 YFSETQ. This CDR3 contains 16 residues. V dropped 0 bases and J dropped 0 bases, with 10 bases sitting between them. CDR3 DNA sequence: TGCGCCAGCAGCTTGGCCGCGGAGAGCTCCTACAATGAGCAGTTCTTC. Protein product: CASSLAAESSYNEQFF.

The chain employs TRBV5-5 and TRBJ2-1; 9 nucleotides line up with TRBD2. V lost 3 bases, J lost 8 bases, and 6 bases stayed unmatched. Germline V gives CDR1 SGHKS, CDR2 YYEKEE (reference sequence). The CDR3 runs 14 residues. This CDR3 is CASSSGLAIDEQFF. The CDR3 DNA sequence: TGTGCCAGCAGCTCTGGACTAGCGATCGATGAGCAGTTCTTC.

The sample holds a few counts of this clonotype. The V gene is TRBV7-9, the J gene TRBJ2-5; TRBD1 aligns across 8 bases. This CDR3 comprises 15 residues. Germline CDR1 reads SEHNR; CDR2 reads FQNEAQ (reference sequence). The V and J ends lost 5 bases and 5 bases, in that order; junction bases with no gene match: 10. The CDR3 DNA is TGTGCCAGCAGCGAAGGACAGGGCTGTCGGGAGACCCAGTACTTC. It yields the protein CASSEGQGCRETQYF.

The V and J genes are TRBV7-2 and TRBJ1-4; D gene uncertain. The CDR3 has 12 residues. Trimming shortened V by 5 bases and J by 4 bases, and 5 bases separated the two germline ends. CDR1 is SGHTA, CDR2 FQGNSA, per germline. The CDR3 DNA reads as TGTGCCAGCAGCCAATTTAATGAAAAACTGTTTTTT. It encodes CASSQFNEKLFF.

The V and J genes are TRBV6-1 and TRBJ1-5, with D perhaps matching TRBD1 (5 bases). V lost 4 bases, J lost 9 bases, and 16 bases lay in between. Germline assignment: CDR1 MNHNS and CDR2 SASEGT. This CDR3 has 14 residues. The CDR3 protein is CASSVGREAGPQHF. As DNA, the CDR3 is TGTGCCAGCAGTGTAGGCAGGGAAGCTGGGCCCCAGCATTTT.

There are a few counts of this clonotype. The chain recombines TRBV9 with TRBJ1-1; a possible D gene is TRBD1 (6 bases). The CDR3 loop spans 13 amino acids. Trimming stripped 4 bases from V and 8 bases from J, with 15 bases between. Germline values: CDR1 SGDLS, CDR2 YYNGEE. This CDR3 is CASSPQPGTEAFF. The DNA of the CDR3 is TGTGCCAGCAGCCCCCAACCCGGGACAGAAGCTTTCTTT.

The rearrangement joins TRBV29-1 to TRBJ1-2; D remains ambiguous. Per germline, CDR1 SQVTM and CDR2 ANQGSEA. This CDR3 has 12 residues. Between the trimmed V and J ends, which lost 5 bases and 0 bases, there was a span of 7 bases. The CDR3 DNA is TGCAGCGTTCATAGGCCTAACTATGGCTACACCTTC. Residues: CSVHRPNYGYTF. The full variable domain, in which reference TRBV29-1 and TRBJ1-2 provide the parts outside the CDR3, is SAVISQKPSRDICQRGTSLTIQCQVDSQVTMMFWYRQQPGQSLTLIATANQGSEATYESGFVIDKFPISRPNLTFSTLTVSNMSPEDSSIYLCSVHRPNYGYTFGSGTRLTVV.

A note on this clonotype: The junction departs from germline at one end; a sequencing error may be responsible. The V gene is TRBV9, the J gene TRBJ2-7, with 14 bases matching TRBD2. This CDR3 has 16 amino acids. Germline V lookup: CDR1 SGDLS, CDR2 YYNGEE. For the CDR3, the DNA is TGTACCAGCAGCCTACTAGGGACTAGCGGGGGCTACGAGCAGTACTTC. Encoded protein: CTSSLLGTSGGYEQYF.

V usage is TRBV5-1 and J usage is TRBJ2-5; D might be TRBD1 or TRBD2, each matching 5 bases. This CDR3 comprises 14 residues. Germline CDR1 is SGHRS and CDR2 is YFSETQ. Trimming took off 2 bases at V and 1 base at J, with 9 bases between the two ends. CDR3 in amino acids: CASSFGTIQETQYF. DNA for the CDR3: TGCGCCAGCAGCTTCGGGACCATCCAAGAGACCCAGTACTTC.

This clonotype was picked up one time. This chain connects TRBV6-5 to TRBJ2-7; TRBD1 is a possible D gene (6 bases). CDR3 size: 14 residues. CDR1 MNHEY and CDR2 SVGAGI come from the germline V gene. V shed 0 bases and J shed 6 bases, with 12 bases lying between them. The CDR3 region has the DNA TGTGCCAGCAGTTACTCCGGACAAGGGGGCGAGCAGTACTTC. Its protein is CASSYSGQGGEQYF.

This clonotype was picked up a small number of times. The J gene is TRBJ2-5, the V gene TRBV12-3 or TRBV12-4; D uncertain. There are 16 residues in the CDR3. Trimming removed 6 bases at V and 5 bases at J, with 22 bases between. Here the CDR3 reads CASSPTGGQAWETQYF. CDR3 in DNA: TGTGCCAGCAGCCCTACCGGTGGGCAGGCGTGGGAGACCCAGTACTTC.

This chain joins TRBV20-1 and TRBJ2-5, with D tentatively TRBD1 (5 bases). Looked up from germline, CDR1 is DFQATT and CDR2 is SNEGSKA (reference sequence). The V end was cut by 6 bases, the J end by 5 bases, with 25 bases between. The CDR3 has 16 residues. In DNA, the CDR3 is TGCAGTGCCTTCCTGAGCCCCCCAGGGATTGAGGAGACCCAGTACTTC. This translates into CSAFLSPPGIEETQYF.

The CDR3 DNA is TGTGCCAGCAGCCCCCCAGCGGGGGGATTTACGTACTTC. Protein sequence: CASSPPAGGFTYF. The chain links TRBV7-9 to TRBJ2-5; 9 nucleotides match TRBD2. Germline V CDR1 and CDR2: SEHNR, FQNEAQ (reference sequence). Unmatched junction bases numbered 11, after V lost 5 bases and J lost 13 bases. The CDR3 loop spans 13 amino acids.

The V and J genes are TRBV5-6 and TRBJ1-2; 9 bases fit TRBD1. There are 15 residues in the CDR3. Germline V gene sequence: CDR1 SGHDT, CDR2 YYEEEE. With 4 bases clipped from V and 3 bases from J, the junction kept 7 bases outside the gene matches. The CDR3 bases are TGTGCCAGCAGCACGTGGGACAGGGTGGACTATGGCTACACCTTC. Its translation: CASSTWDRVDYGYTF.

The J gene is TRBJ2-3, the V gene TRBV20-1; 7 positions agree with TRBD2. V was clipped by 7 bases and J by 0 bases; unmatched bases: 7. The CDR3 sequence is 14 residues long. The V gene's germline CDR1 is DFQATT and CDR2 SNEGSKA (reference sequence). CDR3 protein: CSVEFGRSTDTQYF. CDR3 sequence (DNA): TGCAGTGTCGAGTTCGGGAGGAGCACAGATACGCAGTATTTT.

This clonotype showed up just a few times. The chain employs TRBV29-1 and TRBJ1-2, with D possibly TRBD1 on 5 matching bases. This CDR3 is 14 amino acids long. V shed 2 bases and J shed 4 bases, with 14 bases lying between them. Germline V gene sequence: CDR1 SQVTM, CDR2 ANQGSEA. The CDR3 sequence is CSVEKGIRGYGYTF. CDR3 nucleotide sequence: TGCAGCGTTGAAAAGGGGATACGCGGCTATGGCTACACCTTC. Filled out from reference TRBV29-1 and TRBJ1-2, the complete variable domain reads SAVISQKPSRDICQRGTSLTIQCQVDSQVTMMFWYRQQPGQSLTLIATANQGSEATYESGFVIDKFPISRPNLTFSTLTVSNMSPEDSSIYLCSVEKGIRGYGYTFGSGTRLTVV.

This clonotype was observed a few times. This chain connects TRBV28 to TRBJ2-5; 7 positions match TRBD1. The better agreement between TRBJ2-7 and the DNA end casts doubt on the J call. Germline CDR1 reads MDHEN; CDR2 reads SYDVKM. The CDR3 loop spans 13 amino acids. The CDR3 region has the DNA TGTGCCAGCAGTTACCAGAGGGGGCTCGAGCAGTACTTC. Protein product: CASSYQRGLEQYF.

There are a few counts of this clonotype. V and J are TRBV7-9 and TRBJ2-7; the match to TRBD1 covers 7 bases. The CDR3 consists of 14 residues. Germline V gives CDR1 SEHNR, CDR2 FQNEAQ (reference sequence). J gave up 3 bases and V 3 bases, and 5 bases lay outside the gene matches. The CDR3 protein is CASSLGQSNYEQYF. Here the CDR3 DNA reads TGTGCCAGCAGCTTGGGACAGTCTAACTACGAGCAGTACTTC.

The sample holds a few counts of this clonotype. V gene TRBV4-2 combines with J gene TRBJ2-6; TRBD2 aligns across 7 bases. The ends lost 8 bases at V and 0 bases at J; junction bases unmatched: 4. Germline CDR1 reads LGHNA; CDR2 reads YNFKEQ. The length of the CDR3 is 15 residues. The CDR3 DNA reads TGTGCCAGCGGGAGGGGAAACTCTGGGGCCAACGTCCTGACTTTC. Its translation is CASGRGNSGANVLTF.

The chain employs TRBV7-2 and TRBJ2-1; D may be TRBD2 (5 bases). The end of the DNA is better explained by TRBJ2-5, so the J call may be wrong. CDR1 is SGHTA and CDR2 is FQGNSA in the germline V gene. CDR3 length: 15 amino acids. The CDR3 protein is CASSFLAVLGETQYF. CDR3 bases: TGTGCCAGCAGCTTCCTAGCAGTGTTGGGAGAGACCCAGTACTTC.

The chain recombines TRBV29-1 with TRBJ2-1; D not resolved. V lost 4 bases and J lost 9, with 7 bases in between. Looked up from germline, CDR1 is SQVTM and CDR2 is ANQGSEA. The CDR3 sequence is 10 residues long. CDR3 nucleotide sequence: TGCAGCGTTGCGGGTCCTGAGCAGTTCTTC. The encoded protein is CSVAGPEQFF.

This clonotype has more than one count but fewer than ten. The rearrangement links TRBV12-3 or TRBV12-4 to TRBJ2-5; tentative D call: TRBD2 (6 bases). The CDR3 covers 15 residues. Deletions cut 4 bases from V and 4 bases from J, with 16 bases between. CDR3 sequence: CASSSPGLMGETQYF. CDR3 coding DNA: TGTGCCAGCAGTTCGCCGGGACTGATGGGAGAGACCCAGTACTTC.

The V call is TRBV20-1, the J call TRBJ2-2; D remains unclear. This CDR3 contains 12 residues. V lost 3 bases and J 4 bases, leaving 6 bases between the germline ends. CDR1 and CDR2 from the germline V gene are DFQATT and SNEGSKA (reference sequence). The CDR3 DNA reads as TGCAGTGCTAGTACCGGCACCGGGGAGCTGTTTTTT. Its translation: CSASTGTGELFF.